This T cell receptor beta chain was sequenced for a study of blood T cell repertoires in COVID-19. The overall study: The United States, Italy and Spain were the sources of the acute and convalescent COVID-19 samples.

Original data processing: Estimated nucleated cell counts came from reference gene primer amplification. Here immunoSEQ multiplex PCR was the method, and the copy in TCRdb shows in-frame clones only, minus some. V and J calls and clone size are copied from that table; D and trimming were computed from the DNA. The sample consists of approximately 250,000 clones, about 91% of them appearing once. The CDR3 has 14 residues. Germline-derived CDR1 and CDR2 are LNHDA and SQIVND (reference sequence). With 2 bases removed from V and 5 bases from J, the gap between germline ends came to 12 bases. The material sequenced was PBMCs or T cells enriched from blood (not recorded which). The clonotype originates from a woman in her thirties or forties with acute COVID-19. The rearrangement uses TRBV19 and TRBJ2-5; TRBD1 might be the D (6 bases). Written as DNA, the CDR3 is TGTGCCAGTAGTATACGTCACAGGGAGGAGACCCAGTACTTC. Protein product: CASSIRHREETQYF.